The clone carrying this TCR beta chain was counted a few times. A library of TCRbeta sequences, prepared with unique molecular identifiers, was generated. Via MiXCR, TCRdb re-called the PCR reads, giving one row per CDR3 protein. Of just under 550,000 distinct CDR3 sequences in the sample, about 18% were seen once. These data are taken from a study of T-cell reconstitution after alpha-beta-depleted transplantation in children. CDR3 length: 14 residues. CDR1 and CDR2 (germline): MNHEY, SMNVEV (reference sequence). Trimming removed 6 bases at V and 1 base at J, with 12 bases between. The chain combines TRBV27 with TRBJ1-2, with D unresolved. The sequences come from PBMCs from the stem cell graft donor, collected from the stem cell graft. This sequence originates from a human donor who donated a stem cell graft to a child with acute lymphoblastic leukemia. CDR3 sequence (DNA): TGTGCCAGCAGCCTGAAGGGAAGTAACTATGGCTACACCTTC. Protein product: CASSLKGSNYGYTF.